The rows below give T cell receptor beta chains drawn from one sample of a study of T cell repertoires in cytomegalovirus infection. TCRdb called the reads again in MiXCR, with one record for every CDR3 protein. Here the sample spans 200,000 to 250,000 distinct CDR3 sequences, approximately 7% being singletons. The material sequenced was PBMCs. These receptors originate from a human donor in good health (CMV status not recorded). Some clones in this sample may be carry-over from other donors' samples. CDR3s include the opening cysteine and the closing phenylalanine or tryptophan. D genes are given only for firm matches. Rows give clone size only sometimes, using once, few, many, or a class for an expanded clone.

V: TRBV5-5
size: .
D: .
J: TRBJ2-7
CDR3: CASSLVTSGTYEQYF
DNA: TGTGCCAGCAGCTTGGTAACGTCAGGGACCTACGAGCAGTACTTC

V: TRBV20-1
size: .
D: TRBD2
J: TRBJ2-3
CDR3: CSAYPGTSGTDTQYF
DNA: TGCAGTGCCTACCCCGGGACTAGCGGCACAGATACGCAGTATTTT

V: TRBV19
size: .
D: .
J: TRBJ1-5
CDR3: CASHPGTVSNQPQHF
DNA: TGTGCCAGTCACCCCGGGACGGTTAGCAATCAGCCCCAGCATTTT

V: TRBV20-1
size: many
D: .
J: TRBJ2-5
CDR3: CSARDPQQETQYF
DNA: TGCAGTGCTAGAGATCCCCAGCAAGAGACCCAGTACTTC

V: TRBV6-4
size: many
D: TRBD2
J: TRBJ2-1
CDR3: CASSRTSSYNEQFF
DNA: TGTGCCAGCAGTAGGACTAGCTCCTACAATGAGCAGTTCTTC

V: TRBV14
size: many
D: TRBD1
J: TRBJ1-6
CDR3: CASSRDRGRLSPLHF
DNA: TGTGCCAGCAGCCGAGACAGGGGGCGTCTATCACCCCTCCACTTT

V: TRBV7-2
size: many
D: .
J: TRBJ2-1
CDR3: CASSSLGAPEQFF
DNA: TGTGCCAGCAGCTCCCTAGGAGCTCCTGAGCAGTTCTTC

V: TRBV7-2
size: many
D: .
J: TRBJ2-7
CDR3: CASSLSPQYEQYF
DNA: TGTGCCAGCAGCTTAAGTCCCCAATACGAGCAGTACTTC

V: TRBV11-2
size: many
D: .
J: TRBJ1-4
CDR3: CASSLEFATNEKLFF
DNA: TGTGCCAGCAGCTTAGAGTTTGCAACTAATGAAAAACTGTTTTTT

V: TRBV7-9
size: many
D: .
J: TRBJ1-2
CDR3: CASSLQDLRGYTF
DNA: TGTGCCAGCAGCTTACAGGACTTGAGGGGCTACACCTTC

V: TRBV7-9
size: .
D: .
J: TRBJ2-4
CDR3: CASGMTEAKNIQYF
DNA: TGTGCCAGCGGCATGACAGAAGCCAAAAACATTCAGTACTTC

V: TRBV29-1
size: many
D: .
J: TRBJ2-5
CDR3: CSAARGQETQYF
DNA: TGCAGCGCTGCAAGGGGACAAGAGACCCAGTACTTC

V: TRBV14
size: few
D: .
J: TRBJ1-2
CDR3: CASSQGGPYDGYTF
DNA: TGTGCCAGCAGCCAAGGGGGCCCGTATGATGGCTACACCTTC

V: TRBV7-2
size: many
D: .
J: TRBJ2-5
CDR3: CASSLFGAETQYF
DNA: TGTGCCAGCAGCTTATTCGGCGCGGAGACCCAGTACTTC

V: TRBV5-1
size: many
D: .
J: TRBJ1-1
CDR3: CASSLGRVGFTEAFF
DNA: TGCGCCAGCAGCTTGGGGCGTGTGGGGTTCACTGAAGCTTTCTTT

V: TRBV5-1
size: many
D: TRBD2
J: TRBJ2-7
CDR3: CASSWGLAGGPLYEQYF
DNA: TGCGCCAGCAGCTGGGGACTAGCGGGGGGCCCCCTCTACGAGCAGTACTTC

V: TRBV19
size: .
D: .
J: TRBJ1-3
CDR3: CASRTRASGNTIYF
DNA: TGTGCCAGTAGAACAAGAGCCTCTGGAAACACCATATATTTT

V: TRBV7-2
size: many
D: .
J: TRBJ1-5
CDR3: CASSLGGRDNQPQHF
DNA: TGTGCCAGCAGCTTAGGGGGGAGGGACAATCAGCCCCAGCATTTT

V: TRBV7-9
size: few
D: TRBD1
J: TRBJ1-2
CDR3: CASSPKKTGAFYGYTF
DNA: TGTGCCAGCAGCCCTAAGAAGACAGGGGCCTTCTATGGCTACACCTTC

V: TRBV20-1
size: many
D: TRBD1
J: TRBJ1-4
CDR3: CSAIRTGFNEKLFF
DNA: TGCAGTGCTATCAGGACAGGGTTTAATGAAAAACTGTTTTTT

V: TRBV7-2
size: many
D: .
J: TRBJ1-5
CDR3: CASSFQEGSGMVQHF
DNA: TGTGCCAGCAGCTTTCAGGAGGGGAGCGGAATGGTCCAGCATTTT

V: TRBV28
size: many
D: TRBD1
J: TRBJ2-5
CDR3: CASQGWTGKQETQYF
DNA: TGTGCCAGCCAAGGCTGGACAGGGAAGCAAGAGACCCAGTACTTC

V: TRBV7-2
size: many
D: .
J: TRBJ2-3
CDR3: CASSIQGTDTQYF
DNA: TGTGCCAGCAGCATACAGGGCACAGATACGCAGTATTTT

V: TRBV30
size: .
D: TRBD1
J: TRBJ2-7
CDR3: CAWNRGNYEQYF
DNA: TGTGCCTGGAACAGGGGAAACTACGAGCAGTACTTC

V: TRBV20-1
size: few
D: TRBD1
J: TRBJ1-5
CDR3: CSAVKRTGLDQPQHF
DNA: TGCAGTGCTGTAAAAAGGACAGGGCTTGATCAGCCCCAGCATTTT

V: TRBV12-3/TRBV12-4
size: many
D: .
J: TRBJ2-1
CDR3: CASTMRGSSYNEQFF
DNA: TGTGCCAGCACCATGAGGGGATCCTCCTACAATGAGCAGTTCTTC

V: TRBV5-8
size: many
D: .
J: TRBJ1-2
CDR3: CASSDGGSGYGYTF
DNA: TGTGCCAGCAGCGACGGCGGCTCGGGCTATGGCTACACCTTC

V: TRBV9
size: .
D: .
J: TRBJ2-7
CDR3: CASSVAFAGPYEQYF
DNA: TGTGCCAGCAGCGTAGCCTTCGCGGGACCCTACGAGCAGTACTTC

V: TRBV28
size: .
D: .
J: TRBJ2-5
CDR3: CASSSGTQYF
DNA: TGTGCCAGCAGTTCTGGGACCCAGTACTTC

V: TRBV6-6
size: many
D: TRBD2
J: TRBJ2-2
CDR3: CASSYPGTSGNTGELFF
DNA: TGTGCCAGCAGTTACCCAGGCACTAGCGGTAACACCGGGGAGCTGTTTTTT

V: TRBV7-2
size: many
D: .
J: TRBJ2-2
CDR3: CASSSGPHNTGELFF
DNA: TGTGCCAGCAGCTCCGGACCCCACAATACCGGGGAGCTGTTTTTT

V: TRBV7-9
size: many
D: TRBD2
J: TRBJ2-5
CDR3: CASSSGLAVGETQYF
DNA: TGTGCCAGCAGCTCGGGACTAGCGGTAGGAGAGACCCAGTACTTC

V: TRBV20-1
size: many
D: TRBD2
J: TRBJ2-4
CDR3: CSARPPRGSGVAKNIQYF
DNA: TGCAGTGCTAGACCCCCCCGCGGTAGCGGGGTAGCCAAAAACATTCAGTACTTC

V: TRBV7-2
size: many
D: .
J: TRBJ2-5
CDR3: CASSLEHTSQETQYF
DNA: TGTGCCAGCAGCTTAGAGCATACTTCTCAAGAGACCCAGTACTTC

V: TRBV7-2
size: many
D: .
J: TRBJ1-2
CDR3: CASSPRADYGYTF
DNA: TGTGCCAGCAGCCCCAGGGCAGACTATGGCTACACCTTC

V: TRBV18
size: few
D: TRBD1
J: TRBJ2-1
CDR3: CASSQFDRAHEQFF
DNA: TGTGCCAGCTCGCAATTTGACAGGGCCCATGAGCAGTTCTTC

V: TRBV7-9
size: many
D: .
J: TRBJ2-3
CDR3: CASSSDSRDTDTQYF
DNA: TGTGCCAGCAGCTCGGACAGCCGCGACACAGATACGCAGTATTTT

V: TRBV7-9
size: many
D: TRBD2
J: TRBJ2-1
CDR3: CASSPGLAGANEQFF
DNA: TGTGCCAGCAGCCCGGGACTAGCGGGGGCGAATGAGCAGTTCTTC

V: TRBV29-1
size: few
D: .
J: TRBJ2-3
CDR3: CSVALRRGEPDTQYF
DNA: TGCAGCGTTGCCCTGAGGCGGGGAGAACCAGATACGCAGTATTTT

V: TRBV29-1
size: few
D: .
J: TRBJ1-1
CDR3: CSVETGSDTEAFF
DNA: TGCAGCGTTGAAACCGGGTCGGACACTGAAGCTTTCTTT